A single sample is the source of the 4 T cell receptor beta chains below, sequenced in a study of identical twins' blood T cells. TCRdb reprocessed the 5' RACE reads via MiXCR and lists one record per CDR3 protein. The sample has around 380,000 distinct CDR3 sequences, roughly 27% seen once. Sequenced input: PBMCs. These receptors came from a woman aged 18-49 years in good health.

The rearrangement links TRBV20-1 to TRBJ2-3, with 8 bases lining up with TRBD1. The CDR3 length is 13 residues. Per the germline V gene, CDR1 is DFQATT and CDR2 is SNEGSKA (reference sequence). This chain's CDR3 is CSPRDRLIDTQYF. The CDR3 DNA reads TGCAGCCCCCGGGACAGGTTGATAGATACGCAGTATTTT.

This clonotype was counted only a few times. V gene TRBV29-1 combines with J gene TRBJ2-2; D is ambiguous. Trimming removed 3 bases at V and 5 bases at J, with 7 bases between. The CDR3 length is 12 residues. CDR1 SQVTM and CDR2 ANQGSEA come from the germline V gene. DNA for the CDR3: TGCAGCGTTGAGCTCCGTACCGGGGAGCTGTTTTTT. Protein: CSVELRTGELFF.

The V gene is TRBV12-3 or TRBV12-4, the J gene TRBJ1-5; no firm D call. The V and J ends lost 4 bases and 3 bases respectively, with 10 bases between them. The CDR3 is 14 amino acids. The CDR3 sequence is CASSSTTDNQPQHF. CDR3 nucleotides: TGTGCCAGCAGTTCTACTACAGACAATCAGCCCCAGCATTTT.

The sample holds a few counts of this clonotype. An end of the junction differs from the germline gene, which may be a read error. CDR3 nucleotides: TGCAGTGCTGGAGACAGGGGGAGGGATGCTTTCTTT. This sequence encodes CSAGDRGRDAFF. The chain has TRBV20-1 and TRBJ1-1; 9 bases map to TRBD1. Germline lookup yields CDR1 DFQATT and CDR2 SNEGSKA (reference sequence). CDR3 length equals 12 residues.